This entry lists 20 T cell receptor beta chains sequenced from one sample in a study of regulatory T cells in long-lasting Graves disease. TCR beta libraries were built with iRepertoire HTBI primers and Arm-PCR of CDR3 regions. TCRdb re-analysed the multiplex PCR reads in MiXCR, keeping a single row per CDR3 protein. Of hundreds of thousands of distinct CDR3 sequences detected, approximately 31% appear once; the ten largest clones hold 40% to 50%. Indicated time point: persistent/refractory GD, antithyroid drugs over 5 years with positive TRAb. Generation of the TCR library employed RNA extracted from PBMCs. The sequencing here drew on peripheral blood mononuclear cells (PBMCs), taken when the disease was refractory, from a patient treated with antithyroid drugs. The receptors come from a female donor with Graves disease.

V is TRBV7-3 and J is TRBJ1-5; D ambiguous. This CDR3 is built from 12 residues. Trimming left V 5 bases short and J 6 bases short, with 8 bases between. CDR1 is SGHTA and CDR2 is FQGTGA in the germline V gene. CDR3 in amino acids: CASSPECQPQHF. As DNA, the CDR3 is TGTGCCAGCAGCCCCGAATGTCAGCCCCAGCATTTT.

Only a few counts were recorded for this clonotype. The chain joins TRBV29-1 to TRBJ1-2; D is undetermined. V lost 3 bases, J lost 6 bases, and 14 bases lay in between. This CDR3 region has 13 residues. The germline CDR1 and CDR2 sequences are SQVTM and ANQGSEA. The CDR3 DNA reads TGCAGCGTTGAGAGTCCCGGGAGGGATGGCTACACCTTC. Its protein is CSVESPGRDGYTF.

This CDR3 is CASSVGTRGTEAFF. For the CDR3, the DNA is TGTGCCAGTAGTGTCGGAACAAGGGGCACTGAAGCTTTCTTT. The V gene is TRBV19, the J gene TRBJ1-1; possibly TRBD1 for D (5 bases). The CDR3 totals 14 residues. Germline values: CDR1 LNHDA, CDR2 SQIVND (reference sequence). V was shortened by 5 bases and J by 4 bases, with 14 bases between the two germline ends.

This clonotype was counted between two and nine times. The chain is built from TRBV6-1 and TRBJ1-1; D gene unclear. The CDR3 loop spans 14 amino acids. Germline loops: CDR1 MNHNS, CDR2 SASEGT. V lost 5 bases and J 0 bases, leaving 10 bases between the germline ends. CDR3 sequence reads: CASSRVPMNTEAFF. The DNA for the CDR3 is TGTGCCAGCAGTCGGGTACCTATGAACACTGAAGCTTTCTTT.

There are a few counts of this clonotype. CDR3 amino acids: CAISGFTGGTNTGELFF. The CDR3 coding sequence is TGTGCCATCAGTGGATTCACAGGGGGGACGAACACCGGGGAGCTGTTTTTT. V usage is TRBV10-3 and J usage is TRBJ2-2, with 8 positions matching TRBD1. CDR1 and CDR2 from the germline V gene are ENHRY and SYGVKD. The trim removed 4 bases at V and 0 bases at J, leaving 7 bases unmatched. CDR3 length: 17 residues.

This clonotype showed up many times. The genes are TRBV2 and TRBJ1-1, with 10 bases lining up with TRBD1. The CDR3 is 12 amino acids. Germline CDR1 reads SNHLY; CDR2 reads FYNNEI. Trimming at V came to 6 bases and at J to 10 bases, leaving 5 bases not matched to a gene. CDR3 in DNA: TGTGCCAGCAGAGCCGACAGGGGGCCAGCTTTCTTT. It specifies CASRADRGPAFF.

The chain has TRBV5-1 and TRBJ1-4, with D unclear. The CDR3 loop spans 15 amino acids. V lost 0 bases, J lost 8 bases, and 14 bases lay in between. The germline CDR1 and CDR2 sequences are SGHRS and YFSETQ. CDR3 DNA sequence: TGCGCCAGCAGCTTGGGACCTTCGTCCCAAGAAAAACTGTTTTTT. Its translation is CASSLGPSSQEKLFF.

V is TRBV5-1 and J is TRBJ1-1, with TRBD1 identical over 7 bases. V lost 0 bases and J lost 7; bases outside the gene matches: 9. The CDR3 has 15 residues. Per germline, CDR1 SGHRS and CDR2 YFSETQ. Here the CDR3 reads CASSLGTGGRVEAFF. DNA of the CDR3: TGCGCCAGCAGCTTGGGGACAGGAGGGCGAGTTGAAGCTTTCTTT.

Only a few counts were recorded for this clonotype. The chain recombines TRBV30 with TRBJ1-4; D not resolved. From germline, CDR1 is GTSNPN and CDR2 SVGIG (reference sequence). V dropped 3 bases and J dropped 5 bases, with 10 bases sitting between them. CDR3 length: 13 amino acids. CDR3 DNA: TGTGCCTGGAGAAGGAGCCTAAATGAAAAACTGTTTTTT. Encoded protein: CAWRRSLNEKLFF.

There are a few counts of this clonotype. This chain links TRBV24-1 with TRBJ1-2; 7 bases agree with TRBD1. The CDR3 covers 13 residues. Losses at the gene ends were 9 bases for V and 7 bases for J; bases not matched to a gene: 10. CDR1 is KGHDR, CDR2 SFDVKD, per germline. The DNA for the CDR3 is TGTGCCACCGGCCCGGGGACAGTCTGTGGCTACACCTTC. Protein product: CATGPGTVCGYTF.

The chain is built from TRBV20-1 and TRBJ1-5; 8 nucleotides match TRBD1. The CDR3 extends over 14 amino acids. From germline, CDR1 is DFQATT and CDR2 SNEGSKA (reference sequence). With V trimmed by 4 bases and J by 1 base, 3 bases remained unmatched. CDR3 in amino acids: CSATDRASNQPQHF. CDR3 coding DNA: TGCAGTGCTACGGACAGGGCAAGCAATCAGCCCCAGCATTTT.

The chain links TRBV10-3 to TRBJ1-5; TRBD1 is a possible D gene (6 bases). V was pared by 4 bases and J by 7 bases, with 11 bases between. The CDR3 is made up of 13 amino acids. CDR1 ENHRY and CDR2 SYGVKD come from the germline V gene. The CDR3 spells CAISVGGGQPQHF. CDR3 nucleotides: TGTGCCATCAGTGTTGGGGGCGGGCAGCCCCAGCATTTT.

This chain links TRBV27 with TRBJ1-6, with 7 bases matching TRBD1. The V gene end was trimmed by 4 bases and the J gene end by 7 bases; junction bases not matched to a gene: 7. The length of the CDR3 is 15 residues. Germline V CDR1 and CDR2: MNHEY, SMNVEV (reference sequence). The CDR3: CASSSLQGWNSPLHF. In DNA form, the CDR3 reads TGTGCCAGCAGTTCCCTACAGGGGTGGAATTCACCCCTCCACTTT.

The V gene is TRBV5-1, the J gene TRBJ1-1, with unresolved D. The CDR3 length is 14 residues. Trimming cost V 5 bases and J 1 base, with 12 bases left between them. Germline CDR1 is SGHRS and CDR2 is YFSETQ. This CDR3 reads CASRILKANTEAFF. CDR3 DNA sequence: TGCGCCAGCAGGATCCTTAAAGCGAACACTGAAGCTTTCTTT.

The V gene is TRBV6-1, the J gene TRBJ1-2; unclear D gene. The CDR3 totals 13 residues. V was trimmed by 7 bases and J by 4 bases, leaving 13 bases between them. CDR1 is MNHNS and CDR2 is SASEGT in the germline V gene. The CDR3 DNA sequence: TGTGCCAGCATTCCGAGGACCGGCTATGGCTACACCTTC. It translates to CASIPRTGYGYTF.

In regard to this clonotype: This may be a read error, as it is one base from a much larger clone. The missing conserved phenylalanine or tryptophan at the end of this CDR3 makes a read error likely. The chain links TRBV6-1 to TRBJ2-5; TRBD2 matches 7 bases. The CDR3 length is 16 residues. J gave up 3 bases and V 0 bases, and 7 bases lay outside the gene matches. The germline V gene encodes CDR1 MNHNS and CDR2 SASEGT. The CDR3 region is CASSEALPSGKETQYS. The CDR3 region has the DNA TGTGCCAGCAGTGAAGCGCTTCCTAGCGGCAAAGAGACCCAGTACTCC.

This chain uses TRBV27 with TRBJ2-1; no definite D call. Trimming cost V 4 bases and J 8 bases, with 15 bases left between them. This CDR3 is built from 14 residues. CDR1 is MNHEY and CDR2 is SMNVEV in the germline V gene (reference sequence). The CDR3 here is CASSWSSWADEQFF. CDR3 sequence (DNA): TGTGCCAGCAGTTGGTCGAGTTGGGCAGATGAGCAGTTCTTC.

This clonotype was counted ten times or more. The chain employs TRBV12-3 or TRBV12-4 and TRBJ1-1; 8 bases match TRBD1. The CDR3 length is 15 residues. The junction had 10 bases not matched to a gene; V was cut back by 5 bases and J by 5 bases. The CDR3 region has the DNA TGTGCCAGCAGTCCTCAGACAGGGGTTGGAACTGAAGCTTTCTTT. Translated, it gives CASSPQTGVGTEAFF.

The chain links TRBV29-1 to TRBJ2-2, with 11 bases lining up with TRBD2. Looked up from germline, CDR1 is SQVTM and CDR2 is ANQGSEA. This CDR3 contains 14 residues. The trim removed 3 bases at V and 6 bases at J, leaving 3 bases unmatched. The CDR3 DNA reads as TGCAGCGTTGAGAAACTAGCGGGAGCCGGGGAGCTGTTTTTT. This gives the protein CSVEKLAGAGELFF.

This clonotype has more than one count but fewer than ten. The CDR3 here is CASSLRGSGSRYEQYF. The DNA for the CDR3 is TGTGCCAGCAGCTTGCGGGGTAGCGGGAGTAGGTACGAGCAGTACTTC. This chain links TRBV11-2 with TRBJ2-7, with 9 bases fitting TRBD2. The length of the CDR3 is 16 residues. Trimming took 3 bases from V and 4 from J; bases not matched to a gene: 10. Germline V gene lookup returns CDR1 SGHAT and CDR2 FQNNGV.